The entry that follows covers one T cell receptor beta chain sequence. The antigen is unknown. The data belong to a study of blood T cells in healthy people across ages. Study results and caveats: Getting older went along with TCR beta diversity per million T cells dropping roughly linearly.

The V and J ends lost 0 bases and 7 bases respectively, with 16 bases between them. From germline, CDR1 is KGHSH and CDR2 LQKENI. This CDR3 region has 15 residues. Primed by a sample-barcoded 5' primer and a J-beta primer mix, a second PCR proceeded for roughly 7 to 12 cycles. One entry per CDR3 protein results from TCRdb running MiXCR on the 5' RACE reads. The sample shows roughly 2 million distinct CDR3 sequences, just under 50% of them seen only once. The TCR sequence derives from a woman between 35 and 50 years old in good health. The chain links TRBV18 to TRBJ2-7; possibly TRBD1 for D (5 bases). The sequenced sample was blood. CDR3 protein: CASSPPGRVLGEQYF. DNA for the CDR3: TGTGCCAGCTCACCACCGGGCAGGGTCCTCGGAGAGCAGTACTTC. Filled out from reference TRBV18 and TRBJ2-7, the complete variable domain reads NAGVMQNPRHLVRRRGQEARLRCSPMKGHSHVYWYRQLPEEGLKFMVYLQKENIIDESGMPKERFSAEFPKEGPSILRIQQVVRGDSAAYFCASSPPGRVLGEQYFGPGTRLTVT.